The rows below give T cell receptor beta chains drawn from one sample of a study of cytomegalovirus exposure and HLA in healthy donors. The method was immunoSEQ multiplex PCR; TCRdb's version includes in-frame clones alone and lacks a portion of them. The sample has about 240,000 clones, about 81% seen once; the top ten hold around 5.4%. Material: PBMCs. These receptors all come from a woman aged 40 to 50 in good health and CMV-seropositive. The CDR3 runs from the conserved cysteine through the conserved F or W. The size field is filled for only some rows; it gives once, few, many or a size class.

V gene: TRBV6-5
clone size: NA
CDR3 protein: CASSSGQLYGYTF

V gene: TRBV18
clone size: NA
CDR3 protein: CASSPGLAGSYEQYF

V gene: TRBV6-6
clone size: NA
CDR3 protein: CASSYGGGYNEQFF

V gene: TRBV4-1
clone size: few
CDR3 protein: CASSQVLSRRGRYEQYF

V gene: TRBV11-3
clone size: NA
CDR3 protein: CASSLDTFNYGYTF

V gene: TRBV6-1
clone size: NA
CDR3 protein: CASSVRRDRGLDTIYF

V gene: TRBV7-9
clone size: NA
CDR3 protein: CSSSPLGGGRSYEQYF

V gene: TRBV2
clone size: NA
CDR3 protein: CASSETQEGGYTF

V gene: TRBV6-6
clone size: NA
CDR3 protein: CASSYSGSSYNSPLHF

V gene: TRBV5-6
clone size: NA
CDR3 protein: CASSTGAKGYTF

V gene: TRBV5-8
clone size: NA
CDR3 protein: CASSLGQGWYNQPQHF

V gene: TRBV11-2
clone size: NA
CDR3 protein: CASSLRANTGELFF

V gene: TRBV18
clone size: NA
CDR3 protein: CASSPPGQGATNEKLFF

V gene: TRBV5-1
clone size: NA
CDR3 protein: CASSFGQGVYNEQFF

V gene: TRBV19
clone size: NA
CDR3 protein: CASSGTGAGYGYTF